One and the same sample provided the 19 T cell receptor beta chains below, sequenced in a study of radiotherapy plus CTLA-4 blockade in lung cancer. The repertoire was sequenced with immunoSEQ multiplex PCR; TCRdb's copy has only in-frame clones and lacks some. The sample has 55,000 to 65,000 clones, 60% to 80% seen once; the top ten hold 2.9%. This specimen consisted of peripheral blood, obtained from a patient treated with radiotherapy plus ipilimumab. These receptors originate from a human donor with non-small cell lung cancer who had a complete response to radiotherapy plus ipilimumab.

The chain is built from TRBV2 and TRBJ1-1, with D unresolved. CDR3 size: 13 residues. Germline V gene sequence: CDR1 SNHLY, CDR2 FYNNEI. V was cut by 2 bases and J by 6 bases, with 10 bases left in between. DNA of the CDR3: TGTGCCAGCAGTGAATTCCCAGTTGCTGAAGCTTTCTTT. It translates to CASSEFPVAEAFF.

The gene calls are TRBV5-5 and TRBJ2-7; 9 nucleotides align to TRBD1. The CDR3 is 15 amino acids. J lost 3 bases, V lost 5 bases, and 9 bases had no gene match. Germline CDR1 SGHKS, CDR2 YYEKEE (reference sequence). The CDR3 here is CASSLDRGGYYEQYF. The CDR3 coding sequence is TGTGCCAGCAGTCTGGACAGGGGTGGTTACTACGAGCAGTACTTC.

The rearrangement uses TRBV28 and TRBJ2-2; 11 bases are shared with TRBD2. The CDR3 totals 15 residues. J was trimmed by 7 bases and V by 5 bases; bases with no gene match: 6. Germline lookup yields CDR1 MDHEN and CDR2 SYDVKM. This CDR3 is CASSVLAGENGELFF. The CDR3 DNA is TGTGCCAGCAGTGTACTAGCGGGAGAGAACGGGGAGCTGTTTTTT.

The V call is TRBV9, the J call TRBJ2-1, with TRBD2 matching 13 bases. Trimming at V came to 4 bases and at J to 4 bases, leaving 11 bases not matched to a gene. Germline CDR1 and CDR2: SGDLS and YYNGEE. The CDR3 has 18 amino acids. The CDR3 coding sequence is TGTGCCAGCAGCAAAAAAACTAGCGGGAGGGCCAATTACAATGAGCAGTTCTTC. Translated: CASSKKTSGRANYNEQFF.

The rearrangement joins TRBV19 to TRBJ2-1; a weak D match, TRBD2 (6 bases). This CDR3 region has 15 residues. From germline, CDR1 is LNHDA and CDR2 SQIVND (reference sequence). V lost 5 bases and J 5 bases, leaving 16 bases between the germline ends. The CDR3 sequence: CASSVAGPTDNEQFF. The CDR3 DNA reads TGTGCCAGTAGTGTTGCGGGACCTACGGACAATGAGCAGTTCTTC.

V and J are TRBV7-9 and TRBJ2-7; maybe TRBD1 (6 bases). Germline CDR1 is SEHNR and CDR2 is FQNEAQ (reference sequence). Between the trimmed V and J ends, which lost 3 bases and 6 bases, there was a span of 18 bases. The CDR3 totals 15 residues. The CDR3 bases are TGTGCCAGCAGCTTGGTTACAGGGATGAAGGGCGAGCAGTACTTC. Its translation is CASSLVTGMKGEQYF.

A single count supports this clone. The chain uses TRBV14 and TRBJ2-1, with D possibly matching TRBD2 (5 bases). This CDR3 contains 11 residues. Trimming removed 8 bases from V and 10 bases from J, with 12 bases in between. Germline assignment: CDR1 SGHDN and CDR2 FVKESK. CDR3 amino acids: CASGMGVEQFF. DNA of the CDR3: TGTGCCAGCGGAATGGGAGTAGAGCAGTTCTTC. The full variable domain, with the rest looked up from reference TRBV14 and TRBJ2-1, is EAGVTQFPSHSVIEKGQTVTLRCDPISGHDNLYWYRRVMGKEIKFLLHFVKESKQDESGMPNNRFLAERTGGTYSTLKVQPAELEDSGVYFCASGMGVEQFFGPGTRLTVL.

The chain employs TRBV19 and TRBJ1-1, with a tentative D call TRBD1 (5 bases). The CDR3 is made up of 15 amino acids. Between the trimmed V and J ends, which lost 7 bases and 4 bases, there was a span of 19 bases. Germline V gene data show CDR1 as LNHDA and CDR2 as SQIVND (reference sequence). CDR3 nucleotide sequence: TGTGCCAGTAAAAAAAGGGACTTGATGAGCACTGAAGCTTTCTTT. Protein sequence: CASKKRDLMSTEAFF.

The chain joins TRBV2 to TRBJ2-7, with D possibly TRBD1 on 5 matching bases. This CDR3 contains 15 residues. Germline V gene sequence: CDR1 SNHLY, CDR2 FYNNEI. V lost 6 bases to trimming and J lost 0 bases, with 15 bases between them. The CDR3 coding sequence is TGTGCCAGCAGATGGGGCGGATCAAGCTCCTACGAGCAGTACTTC. Its protein is CASRWGGSSSYEQYF.

The gene calls are TRBV7-2 and TRBJ1-2; tentatively, D is TRBD1 (6 bases). The CDR3 consists of 16 residues. V lost 5 bases and J lost 0, with 16 bases in between. From germline, CDR1 is SGHTA and CDR2 FQGNSA. CDR3 coding DNA: TGTGCCAGCAGCCCAACTTGGACAGCGCCTAACTATGGCTACACCTTC. This codes for CASSPTWTAPNYGYTF.

The CDR3 reads CASSGALTGRGTEAFF. In nucleotides, the CDR3 is TGTGCCAGCAGTGGCGCCCTGACAGGGCGGGGAACTGAAGCTTTCTTT. V is TRBV6-1 and J is TRBJ1-1; 7 bases match TRBD1. The CDR3 is made up of 16 amino acids. V dropped 4 bases and J dropped 5; count of bases not matched to a gene: 13. Germline CDR1 is MNHNS and CDR2 is SASEGT.

The V and J genes are TRBV29-1 and TRBJ2-5; D not resolved. CDR3 length: 11 residues. Germline V gene sequence: CDR1 SQVTM, CDR2 ANQGSEA. Trimming took off 7 bases at V and 5 bases at J, with 11 bases between the two ends. CDR3 sequence (DNA): TGCAGCGGGAATCAGGCCGAGACCCAGTACTTC. Encoded protein: CSGNQAETQYF.

This clone was counted between two and nine times. This chain connects TRBV4-1 to TRBJ2-4, with a tentative D call TRBD1 (6 bases). CDR1 and CDR2 (germline): MGHRA, YSYEKL. The CDR3 is 16 amino acids. Trimming removed 0 bases from V and 0 bases from J, with 9 bases in between. The CDR3 protein is CASSQDQGTAKNIQYF. The CDR3 nucleotides read TGCGCCAGCAGCCAAGATCAGGGGACAGCCAAAAACATTCAGTACTTC.

V and J are TRBV6-5 and TRBJ1-2, with 9 bases aligning to TRBD1. The junction had 9 bases not matched to a gene; V was cut back by 6 bases and J by 4 bases. The CDR3 has 15 amino acids. The V gene's germline CDR1 is MNHEY and CDR2 SVGAGI. CDR3 in amino acids: CASRNTGGAGYGYTF. The CDR3 bases are TGTGCCAGCAGGAACACAGGGGGCGCGGGCTATGGCTACACCTTC.

This clone was counted only a few times. CDR3 protein: CAWSRQDSVNTEAFF. CDR3 DNA sequence: TGTGCCTGGAGCCGACAGGATAGCGTAAACACTGAAGCTTTCTTT. The chain recombines TRBV30 with TRBJ1-1; TRBD1 is a possible D gene (6 bases). CDR1 and CDR2 (germline): GTSNPN, SVGIG (reference sequence). The germline V and J ends were trimmed by 3 bases and 2 bases, with 16 bases remaining between them. This CDR3 spans 15 amino acids.

This clone showed up just once. The chain couples TRBV2 to TRBJ2-5, with a weak D call TRBD2 (5 bases). This CDR3 is built from 14 residues. The V end was cut by 7 bases, the J end by 4 bases, with 16 bases between. In germline, CDR1 is SNHLY, CDR2 FYNNEI. The CDR3 here is CASNTLEVLETQYF. CDR3 DNA: TGTGCCAGCAATACACTAGAGGTTCTAGAGACCCAGTACTTC.

The rearrangement links TRBV19 to TRBJ2-3, with 8 bases identical to TRBD2. Germline CDR1 reads LNHDA; CDR2 reads SQIVND (reference sequence). The CDR3 totals 16 residues. Trimming removed 2 bases from V and 2 bases from J; junction bases left unmatched: 6. CDR3 in amino acids: CASSISAGGLTDTQYF. The DNA for the CDR3 is TGTGCCAGTAGTATATCGGCGGGGGGCCTCACAGATACGCAGTATTTT. The full variable domain, rest sourced from reference TRBV19 and TRBJ2-3, is DGGITQSPKYLFRKEGQNVTLSCEQNLNHDAMYWYRQDPGQGLRLIYYSQIVNDFQKGDIAEGYSVSREKKESFPLTVTSAQKNPTAFYLCASSISAGGLTDTQYFGPGTRLTVL.

The rearrangement joins TRBV6-1 to TRBJ2-1; TRBD1 matches at 11 bases. This CDR3 comprises 16 residues. V dropped 3 bases and J dropped 2; count of bases not matched to a gene: 3. CDR1 and CDR2 from the germline V gene are MNHNS and SASEGT. The CDR3 DNA reads TGTGCCAGCAGTGAGGGACAGGGGGTCCCCTACAATGAGCAGTTCTTC. Protein sequence: CASSEGQGVPYNEQFF.

This chain links TRBV2 with TRBJ1-5; D unclear. CDR3 size: 14 residues. Germline lookup yields CDR1 SNHLY and CDR2 FYNNEI. V was shortened by 8 bases and J by 0 bases, with 11 bases between the two germline ends. The CDR3: CASSRTNSNQPQHF. The CDR3 nucleotides read TGTGCCAGCTCAAGGACTAATAGCAATCAGCCCCAGCATTTT.